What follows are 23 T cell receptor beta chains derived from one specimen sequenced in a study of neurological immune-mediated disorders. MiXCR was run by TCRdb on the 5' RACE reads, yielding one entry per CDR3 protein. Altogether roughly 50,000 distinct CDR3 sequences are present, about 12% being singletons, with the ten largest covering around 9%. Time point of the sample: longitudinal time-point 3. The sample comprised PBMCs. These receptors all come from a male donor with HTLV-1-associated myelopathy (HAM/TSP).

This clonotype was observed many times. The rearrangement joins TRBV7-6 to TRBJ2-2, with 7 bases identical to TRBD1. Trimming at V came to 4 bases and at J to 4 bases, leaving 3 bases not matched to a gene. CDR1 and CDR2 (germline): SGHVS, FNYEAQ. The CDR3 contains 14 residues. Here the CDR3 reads CASSSTGSTGELFF. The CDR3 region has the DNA TGTGCCAGCAGCTCGACAGGGTCCACCGGGGAGCTGTTTTTT.

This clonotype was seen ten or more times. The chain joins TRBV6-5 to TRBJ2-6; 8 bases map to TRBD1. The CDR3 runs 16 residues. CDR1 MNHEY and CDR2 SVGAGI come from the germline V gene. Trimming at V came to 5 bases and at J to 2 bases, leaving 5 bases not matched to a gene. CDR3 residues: CASSARGRAGANVLTF. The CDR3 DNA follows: TGTGCCAGCAGTGCCAGGGGGCGTGCTGGGGCCAACGTCCTGACTTTC.

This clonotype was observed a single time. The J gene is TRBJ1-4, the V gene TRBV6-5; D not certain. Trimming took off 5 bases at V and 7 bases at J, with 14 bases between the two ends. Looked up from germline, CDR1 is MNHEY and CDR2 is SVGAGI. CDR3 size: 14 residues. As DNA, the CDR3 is TGTGCCAGCAGTCCCTCTGTGTGGGGTGAAAAACTGTTTTTT. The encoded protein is CASSPSVWGEKLFF.

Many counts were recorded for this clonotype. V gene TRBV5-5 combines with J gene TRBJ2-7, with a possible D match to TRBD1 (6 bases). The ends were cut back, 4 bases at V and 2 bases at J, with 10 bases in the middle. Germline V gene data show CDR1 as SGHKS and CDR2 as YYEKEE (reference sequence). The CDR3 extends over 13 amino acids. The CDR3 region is CASSRPGAYEQYF. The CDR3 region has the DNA TGTGCCAGCAGCCGACCAGGGGCCTACGAGCAGTACTTC.

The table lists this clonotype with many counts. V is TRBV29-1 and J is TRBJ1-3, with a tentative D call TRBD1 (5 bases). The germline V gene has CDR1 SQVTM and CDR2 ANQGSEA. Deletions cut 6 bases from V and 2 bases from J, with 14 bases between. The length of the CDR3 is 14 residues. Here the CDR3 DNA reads TGCAGCGTCGGGGACCAGGCGGCTGGAAACACCATATATTTT. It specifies CSVGDQAAGNTIYF.

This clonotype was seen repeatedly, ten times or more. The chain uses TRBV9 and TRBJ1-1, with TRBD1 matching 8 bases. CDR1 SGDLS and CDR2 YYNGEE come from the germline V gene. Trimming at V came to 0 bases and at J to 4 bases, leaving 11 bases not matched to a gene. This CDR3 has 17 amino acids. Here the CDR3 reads CASSVGMTGETGTEAFF. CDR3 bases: TGTGCCAGCAGCGTAGGCATGACAGGGGAGACTGGCACTGAAGCTTTCTTT.

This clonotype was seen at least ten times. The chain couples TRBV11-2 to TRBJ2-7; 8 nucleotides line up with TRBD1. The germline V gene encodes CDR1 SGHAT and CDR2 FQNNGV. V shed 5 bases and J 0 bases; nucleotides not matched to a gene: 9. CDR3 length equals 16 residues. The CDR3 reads CASSPGDRLSSYEQYF. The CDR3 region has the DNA TGTGCCAGCAGCCCCGGGGACAGGTTGAGCTCCTACGAGCAGTACTTC.

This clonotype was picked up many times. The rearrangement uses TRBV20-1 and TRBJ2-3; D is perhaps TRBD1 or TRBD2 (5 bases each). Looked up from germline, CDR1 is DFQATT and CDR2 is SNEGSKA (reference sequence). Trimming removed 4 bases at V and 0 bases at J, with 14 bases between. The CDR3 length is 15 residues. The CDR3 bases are TGCAGTGCTACCGGGACGGAGAAAAGCACAGATACGCAGTATTTT. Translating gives CSATGTEKSTDTQYF.

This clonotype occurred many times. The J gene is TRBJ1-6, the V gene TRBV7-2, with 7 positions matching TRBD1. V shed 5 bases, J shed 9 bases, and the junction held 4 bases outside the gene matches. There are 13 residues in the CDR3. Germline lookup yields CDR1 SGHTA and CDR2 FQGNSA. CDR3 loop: CASSRDRLSPLHF. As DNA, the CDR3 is TGTGCCAGCAGCCGGGACAGACTTTCACCCCTCCACTTT.

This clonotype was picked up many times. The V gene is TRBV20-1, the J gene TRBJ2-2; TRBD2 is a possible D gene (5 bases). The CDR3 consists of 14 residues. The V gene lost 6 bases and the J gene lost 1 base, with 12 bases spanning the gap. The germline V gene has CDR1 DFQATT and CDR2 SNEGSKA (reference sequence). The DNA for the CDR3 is TGCAGTGCCCGAACCGGGGTGAACACCGGGGAGCTGTTTTTT. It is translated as CSARTGVNTGELFF.

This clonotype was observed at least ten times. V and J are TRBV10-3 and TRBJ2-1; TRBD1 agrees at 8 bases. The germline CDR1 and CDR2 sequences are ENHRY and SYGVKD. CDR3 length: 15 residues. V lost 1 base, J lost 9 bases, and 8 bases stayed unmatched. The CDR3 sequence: CAISEYRTGNSEQFF. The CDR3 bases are TGTGCCATCAGTGAGTACCGGACAGGGAATAGTGAGCAGTTCTTC.

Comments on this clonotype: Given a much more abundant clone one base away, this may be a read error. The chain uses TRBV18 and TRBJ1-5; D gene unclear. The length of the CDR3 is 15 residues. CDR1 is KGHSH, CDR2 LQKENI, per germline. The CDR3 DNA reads TGTGTCAGCTCACCGGAGGTTGTCGGCAATCAGCCCCAGCATTTT. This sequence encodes CVSSPEVVGNQPQHF.

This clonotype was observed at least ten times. In DNA, the CDR3 is TGCGCCAGCAGCATCGGGGCCGGAGGGAGGCACACTGAAGCTTTCTTT. It is translated as CASSIGAGGRHTEAFF. The chain combines TRBV5-1 with TRBJ1-1; TRBD1 is a possible D gene (5 bases). Deletions cut 4 bases from V and 3 bases from J, with 19 bases between. The CDR3 runs 16 residues. Germline V lookup: CDR1 SGHRS, CDR2 YFSETQ.

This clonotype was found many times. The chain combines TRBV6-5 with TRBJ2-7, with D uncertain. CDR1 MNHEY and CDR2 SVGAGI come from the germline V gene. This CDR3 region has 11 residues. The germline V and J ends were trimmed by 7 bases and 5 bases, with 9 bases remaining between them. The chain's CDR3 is CASTMGHEQYF. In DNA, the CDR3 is TGTGCCAGCACCATGGGCCACGAGCAGTACTTC.

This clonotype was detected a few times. CDR3 sequence (DNA): TGTGCCAGCAGTCCTGTTGGCCCTAGCACAGATACGCAGTATTTT. It translates to CASSPVGPSTDTQYF. The V and J genes are TRBV6-1 and TRBJ2-3; D gene ambiguous. Deletions cut 5 bases from V and 0 bases from J, with 12 bases between. The CDR3 length is 15 residues. Germline V gene lookup returns CDR1 MNHNS and CDR2 SASEGT.

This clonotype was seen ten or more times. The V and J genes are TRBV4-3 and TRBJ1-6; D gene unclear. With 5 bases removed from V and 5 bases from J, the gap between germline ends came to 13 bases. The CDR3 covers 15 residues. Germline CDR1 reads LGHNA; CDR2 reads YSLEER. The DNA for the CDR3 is TGCGCCAGCAGCGGTAGCCCTCCTAATAATTCACCCCTCCACTTT. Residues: CASSGSPPNNSPLHF.

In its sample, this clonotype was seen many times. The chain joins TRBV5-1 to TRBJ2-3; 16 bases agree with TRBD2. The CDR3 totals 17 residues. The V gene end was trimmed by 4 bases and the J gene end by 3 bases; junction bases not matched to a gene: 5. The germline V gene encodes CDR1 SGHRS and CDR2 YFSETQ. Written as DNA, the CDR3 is TGCGCCAGCAGCCCGCGGGGACTAGCGGGGGGGACAGATACGCAGTATTTT. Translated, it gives CASSPRGLAGGTDTQYF. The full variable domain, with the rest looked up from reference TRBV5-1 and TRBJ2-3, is KAGVTQTPRYLIKTRGQQVTLSCSPISGHRSVSWYQQTPGQGLQFLFEYFSETQRNKGNFPGRFSGRQFSNSRSEMNVSTLELGDSALYLCASSPRGLAGGTDTQYFGPGTRLTVL.

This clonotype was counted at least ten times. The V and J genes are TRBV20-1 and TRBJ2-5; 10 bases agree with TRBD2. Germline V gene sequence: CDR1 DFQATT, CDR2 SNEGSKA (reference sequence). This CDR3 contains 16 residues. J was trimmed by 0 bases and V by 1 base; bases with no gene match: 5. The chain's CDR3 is CSARGASGGNQETQYF. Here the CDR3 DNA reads TGCAGTGCTAGAGGGGCTAGCGGGGGAAACCAAGAGACCCAGTACTTC.

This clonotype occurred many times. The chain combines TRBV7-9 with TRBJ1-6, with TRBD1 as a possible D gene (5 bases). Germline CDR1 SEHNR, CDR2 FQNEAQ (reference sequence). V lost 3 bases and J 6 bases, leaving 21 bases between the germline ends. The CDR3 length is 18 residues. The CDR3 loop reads CASSLGMLRTGVNSPLHF. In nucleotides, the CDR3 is TGTGCCAGCAGCTTGGGGATGCTCCGGACGGGGGTTAATTCACCCCTCCACTTT.

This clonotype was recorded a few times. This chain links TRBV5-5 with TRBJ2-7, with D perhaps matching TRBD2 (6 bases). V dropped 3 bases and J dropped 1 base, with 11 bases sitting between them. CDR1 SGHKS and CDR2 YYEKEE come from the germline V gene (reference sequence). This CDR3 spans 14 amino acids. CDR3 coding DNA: TGTGCCAGCAGCTCAGAGGGAGGATCCTACGAGCAGTACTTC. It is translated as CASSSEGGSYEQYF.

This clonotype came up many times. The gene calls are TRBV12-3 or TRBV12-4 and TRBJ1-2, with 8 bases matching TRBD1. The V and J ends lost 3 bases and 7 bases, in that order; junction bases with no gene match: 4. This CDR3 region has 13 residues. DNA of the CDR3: TGTGCCAGCAGTTTCCCAGGGGGCGGTGGCTACACCTTC. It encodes CASSFPGGGGYTF.

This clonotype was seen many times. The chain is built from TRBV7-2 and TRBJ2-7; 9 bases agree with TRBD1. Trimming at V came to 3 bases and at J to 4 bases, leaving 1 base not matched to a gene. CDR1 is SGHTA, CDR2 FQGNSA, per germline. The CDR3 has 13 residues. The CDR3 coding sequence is TGTGCCAGCAGCTTGACAGGGGGGTACGAGCAGTACTTC. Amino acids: CASSLTGGYEQYF.

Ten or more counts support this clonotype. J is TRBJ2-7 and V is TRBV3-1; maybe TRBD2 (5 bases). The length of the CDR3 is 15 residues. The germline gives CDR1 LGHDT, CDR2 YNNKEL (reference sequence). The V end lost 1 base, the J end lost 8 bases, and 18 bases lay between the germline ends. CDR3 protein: CASSQVPGEGLKQYF. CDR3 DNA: TGTGCCAGCAGCCAAGTTCCCGGAGAGGGTCTCAAGCAGTACTTC.